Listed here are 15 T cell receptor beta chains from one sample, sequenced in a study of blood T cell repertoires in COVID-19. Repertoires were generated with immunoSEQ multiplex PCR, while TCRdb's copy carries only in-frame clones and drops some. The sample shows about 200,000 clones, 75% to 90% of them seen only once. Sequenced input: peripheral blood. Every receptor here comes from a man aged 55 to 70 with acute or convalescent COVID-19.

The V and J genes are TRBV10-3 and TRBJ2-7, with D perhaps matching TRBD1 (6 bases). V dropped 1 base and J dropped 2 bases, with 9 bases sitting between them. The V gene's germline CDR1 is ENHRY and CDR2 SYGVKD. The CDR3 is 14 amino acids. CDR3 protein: CAISEFEGAYEQYF. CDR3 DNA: TGTGCCATCAGTGAGTTTGAGGGGGCCTACGAGCAGTACTTC.

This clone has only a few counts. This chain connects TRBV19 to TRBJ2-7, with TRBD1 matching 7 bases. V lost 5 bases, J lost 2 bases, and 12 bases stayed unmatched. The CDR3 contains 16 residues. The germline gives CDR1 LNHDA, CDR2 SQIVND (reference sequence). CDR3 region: CASSPPPGTDTYEQYF. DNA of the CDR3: TGTGCCAGTAGTCCCCCCCCCGGGACAGATACCTACGAGCAGTACTTC.

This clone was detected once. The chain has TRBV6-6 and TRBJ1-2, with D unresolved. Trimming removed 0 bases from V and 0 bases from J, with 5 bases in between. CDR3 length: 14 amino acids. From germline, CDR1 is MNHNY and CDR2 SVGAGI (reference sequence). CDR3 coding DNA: TGTGCCAGCAGTTACTCGAGGCCTAACTATGGCTACACCTTC. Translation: CASSYSRPNYGYTF.

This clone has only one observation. The CDR3 DNA follows: TGTGCCAGTAGTATAAAGGCGGAAATCTATGGCTACACCTTC. Translation gives CASSIKAEIYGYTF. The chain couples TRBV19 to TRBJ1-2; the D is unclear. CDR3 size: 14 residues. CDR1 is LNHDA and CDR2 is SQIVND in the germline V gene (reference sequence). The germline V and J ends were trimmed by 2 bases and 4 bases, with 11 bases remaining between them.

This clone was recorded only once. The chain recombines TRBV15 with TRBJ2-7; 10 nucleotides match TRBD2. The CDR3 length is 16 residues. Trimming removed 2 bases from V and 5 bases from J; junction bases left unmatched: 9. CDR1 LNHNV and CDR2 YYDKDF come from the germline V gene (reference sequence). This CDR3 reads CATSRLSSGRFDEQYF. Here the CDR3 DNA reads TGTGCCACCAGCAGACTAAGTAGCGGGAGGTTCGACGAGCAGTACTTC. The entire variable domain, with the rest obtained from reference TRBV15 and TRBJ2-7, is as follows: DAMVIQNPRYQVTQFGKPVTLSCSQTLNHNVMYWYQQKSSQAPKLLFHYYDKDFNNEADTPDNFQSRRPNTSFCFLDIRSPGLGDTAMYLCATSRLSSGRFDEQYFGPGTRLTVT.

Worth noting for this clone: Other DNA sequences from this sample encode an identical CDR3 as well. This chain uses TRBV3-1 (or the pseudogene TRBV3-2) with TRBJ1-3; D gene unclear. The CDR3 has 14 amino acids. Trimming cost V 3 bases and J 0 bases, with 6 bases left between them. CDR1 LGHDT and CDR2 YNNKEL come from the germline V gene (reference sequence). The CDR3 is CASSQRGSGNTIYF. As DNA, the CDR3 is TGTGCCAGCAGCCAGCGCGGCTCTGGAAACACCATATATTTT.

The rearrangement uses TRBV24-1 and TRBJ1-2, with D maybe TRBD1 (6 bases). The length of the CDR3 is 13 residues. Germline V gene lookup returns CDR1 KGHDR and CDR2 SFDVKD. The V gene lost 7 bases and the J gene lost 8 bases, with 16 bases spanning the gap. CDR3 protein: CATSVTGLDGYTF. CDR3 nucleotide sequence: TGTGCCACCAGCGTAACAGGGCTCGACGGCTACACCTTC.

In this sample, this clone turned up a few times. CDR3 amino acids: CASMPLRGVSYNEQFF. DNA for the CDR3: TGTGCCAGCATGCCTCTGCGGGGAGTCTCCTACAATGAGCAGTTCTTC. This chain uses TRBV2 with TRBJ2-1; weak D call: TRBD2 (6 bases). The CDR3 spans 16 residues. CDR1 and CDR2 (germline): SNHLY, FYNNEI. With 7 bases removed from V and 0 bases from J, the gap between germline ends came to 16 bases. The full variable domain, completed using reference TRBV2 and TRBJ2-1, is EPEVTQTPSHQVTQMGQEVILRCVPISNHLYFYWYRQILGQKVEFLVSFYNNEISEKSEIFDDQFSVERPDGSNFTLKIRSTKLEDSAMYFCASMPLRGVSYNEQFFGPGTRLTVL.

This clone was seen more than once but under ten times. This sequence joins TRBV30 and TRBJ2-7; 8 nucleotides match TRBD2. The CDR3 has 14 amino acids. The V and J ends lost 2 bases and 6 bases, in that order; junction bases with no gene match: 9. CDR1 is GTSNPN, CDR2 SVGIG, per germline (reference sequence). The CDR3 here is CAWSSIAGWAEQYF. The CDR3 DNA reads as TGTGCCTGGAGTTCTATAGCGGGATGGGCCGAGCAGTACTTC.

The CDR3 region has the DNA TGTGCCAGCTCACCCCCCCGAGCGGGAGGCCCAGATACGCAGTATTTT. It is translated as CASSPPRAGGPDTQYF. The gene calls are TRBV18 and TRBJ2-3; 9 bases map to TRBD2. Germline CDR1 KGHSH, CDR2 LQKENI. The trim removed 3 bases at V and 4 bases at J, leaving 8 bases unmatched. The length of the CDR3 is 16 residues.

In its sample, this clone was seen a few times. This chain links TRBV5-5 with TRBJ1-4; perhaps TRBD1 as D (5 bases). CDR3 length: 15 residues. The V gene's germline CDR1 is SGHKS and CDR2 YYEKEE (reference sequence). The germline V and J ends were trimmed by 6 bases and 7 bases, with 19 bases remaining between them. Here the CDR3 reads CASTLREQAFEKLFF. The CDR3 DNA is TGTGCCAGCACCCTCCGCGAACAGGCGTTTGAAAAACTGTTTTTT.

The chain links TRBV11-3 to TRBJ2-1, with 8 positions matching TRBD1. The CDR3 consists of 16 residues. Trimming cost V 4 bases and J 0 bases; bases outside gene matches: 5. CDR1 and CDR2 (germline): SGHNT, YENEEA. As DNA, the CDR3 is TGTGCCAGCAGCTCAACGGACAGGGTCTCCTACAATGAGCAGTTCTTC. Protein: CASSSTDRVSYNEQFF.

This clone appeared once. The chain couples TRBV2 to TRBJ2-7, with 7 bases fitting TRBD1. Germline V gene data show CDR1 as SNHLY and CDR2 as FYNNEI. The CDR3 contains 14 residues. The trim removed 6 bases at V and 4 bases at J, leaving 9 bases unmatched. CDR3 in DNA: TGTGCCAGCAGAGAGGACAGGTCGATTTACGAGCAGTACTTC. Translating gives CASREDRSIYEQYF.

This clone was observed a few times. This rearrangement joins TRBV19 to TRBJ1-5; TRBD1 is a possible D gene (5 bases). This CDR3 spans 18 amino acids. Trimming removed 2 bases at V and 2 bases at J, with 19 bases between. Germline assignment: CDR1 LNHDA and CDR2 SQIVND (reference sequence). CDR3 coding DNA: TGTGCCAGTAGTATAAATCTGCAGGGAATTCGGGGCAATCAGCCCCAGCATTTT. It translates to CASSINLQGIRGNQPQHF.

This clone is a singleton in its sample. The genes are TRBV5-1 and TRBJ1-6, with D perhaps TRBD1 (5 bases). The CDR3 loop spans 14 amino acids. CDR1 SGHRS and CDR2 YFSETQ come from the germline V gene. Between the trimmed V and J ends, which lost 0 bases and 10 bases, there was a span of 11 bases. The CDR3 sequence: CASSLAGYGSPLHF. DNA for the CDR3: TGCGCCAGCAGCTTGGCAGGGTATGGCTCACCCCTCCACTTT.